This T cell receptor (beta chain) was captured in a study of blood T cell repertoires in COVID-19. In the study overall: Samples of COVID-19 (acute and convalescent) were obtained from the United States, Italy and Spain.

Authors' methods: How many nucleated cells were present was estimated from reference gene primer amplification. Measured with immunoSEQ multiplex PCR; TCRdb has only the in-frame clones, and not every one. The V and J calls and clone size are taken from that table; D and trimming were inferred from the DNA. The sample holds about 280,000 clones, roughly 87% seen once. Germline V CDR1 and CDR2: MNHNS, SASEGT. V gave up 1 base and J gave up 4 bases, with 14 bases separating them. This CDR3 comprises 15 residues. Material for sequencing was peripheral blood. The clonotype was recovered from a man younger than 30 with active or convalescent COVID-19. J is TRBJ2-7 and V is TRBV6-1, with TRBD1 as a possible D gene (6 bases). The CDR3 spells CASSEVFGTLYEQYF. The CDR3, as DNA: TGTGCCAGCAGTGAAGTTTTCGGGACACTATACGAGCAGTACTTC.